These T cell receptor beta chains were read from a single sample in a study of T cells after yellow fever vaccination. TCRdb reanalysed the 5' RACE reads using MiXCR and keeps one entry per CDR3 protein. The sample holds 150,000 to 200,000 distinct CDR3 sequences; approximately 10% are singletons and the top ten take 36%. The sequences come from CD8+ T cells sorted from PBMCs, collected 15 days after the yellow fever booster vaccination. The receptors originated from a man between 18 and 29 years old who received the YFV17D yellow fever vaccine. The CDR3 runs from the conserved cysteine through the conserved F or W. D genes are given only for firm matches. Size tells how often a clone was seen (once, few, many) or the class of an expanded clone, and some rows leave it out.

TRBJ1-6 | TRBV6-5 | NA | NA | CASSYYGGQAPLHF | TGTGCCAGCAGTTACTACGGGGGGCAGGCACCCCTCCACTTT
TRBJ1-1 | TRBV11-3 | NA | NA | CASSEYRATEAFF | TGTGCCAGCAGCGAGTACAGGGCCACTGAAGCTTTCTTT
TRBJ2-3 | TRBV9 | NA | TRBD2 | CASSYSGSTDTQYF | TGTGCCAGCAGTTATAGCGGGAGCACAGATACGCAGTATTTT
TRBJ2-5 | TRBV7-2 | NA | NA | CASSPTGKGETQYF | TGTGCCAGCAGCCCTACAGGGAAGGGGGAGACCCAGTACTTC
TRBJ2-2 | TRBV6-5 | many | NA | CASSYQGSGELFF | TGTGCCAGCAGTTATCAGGGCAGCGGGGAGCTGTTTTTT
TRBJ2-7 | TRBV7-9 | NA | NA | CASSLNGPRTYEQYF | TGTGCCAGCAGCTTAAACGGACCGAGGACCTACGAGCAGTACTTC
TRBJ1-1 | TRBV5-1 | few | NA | CASSFGEPFVGEAEAFF | TGCGCCAGCAGCTTTGGAGAGCCCTTCGTGGGCGAGGCTGAAGCTTTCTTT
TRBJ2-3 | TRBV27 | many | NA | CASSSPGPTDTQYF | TGTGCCAGCAGTTCCCCCGGGCCAACAGATACGCAGTATTTT
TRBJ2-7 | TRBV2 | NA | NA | CASKGLVSYEQYF | TGTGCCAGCAAGGGCCTCGTCTCCTACGAGCAGTACTTC
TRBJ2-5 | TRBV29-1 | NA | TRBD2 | CSVEGGLAGVNLQETQYF | TGCAGCGTTGAAGGGGGACTAGCGGGAGTAAATTTACAAGAGACCCAGTACTTC
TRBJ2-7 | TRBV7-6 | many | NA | CASSSAGYEQYF | TGTGCCAGCAGCTCGGCGGGCTACGAGCAGTACTTC
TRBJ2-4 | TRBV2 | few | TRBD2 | CASLTGTSLAKNIQYF | TGTGCCAGCTTGACCGGGACTAGTCTTGCCAAAAACATTCAGTACTTC
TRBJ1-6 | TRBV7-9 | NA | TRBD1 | CASSRQGVIAPLHF | TGTGCCAGCAGCCGACAGGGGGTGATTGCACCCCTCCACTTT
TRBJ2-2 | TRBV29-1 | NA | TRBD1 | CSAFTGDTGELFF | TGCAGCGCGTTTACAGGGGACACCGGGGAGCTGTTTTTT
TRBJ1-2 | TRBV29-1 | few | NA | CSVDTGRAGYGYTF | TGCAGCGTTGACACCGGCAGGGCAGGGTATGGCTACACCTTC
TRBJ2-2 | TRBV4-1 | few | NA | CASSQETGATGELFF | TGCGCCAGCAGCCAAGAAACGGGGGCCACCGGGGAGCTGTTTTTT
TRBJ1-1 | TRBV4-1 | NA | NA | CASSQLSGNTEAFF | TGCGCCAGCAGCCAACTTTCGGGAAACACTGAAGCTTTCTTT
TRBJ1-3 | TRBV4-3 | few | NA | CASSQQDMSSGNTIYF | TGCGCCAGCAGCCAACAGGACATGAGCTCTGGAAACACCATATATTTT
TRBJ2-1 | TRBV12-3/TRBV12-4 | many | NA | CASSFGTDYNEQFF | TGTGCCAGCAGTTTCGGGACCGACTACAATGAGCAGTTCTTC
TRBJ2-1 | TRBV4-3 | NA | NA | CASSQDLGWGNEQFF | TGCGCCAGCAGCCAAGATCTCGGGTGGGGCAATGAGCAGTTCTTC
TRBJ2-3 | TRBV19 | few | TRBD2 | CASSVTSVITDTQYF | TGTGCCAGTTCCGTTACTAGCGTTATCACAGATACGCAGTATTTT
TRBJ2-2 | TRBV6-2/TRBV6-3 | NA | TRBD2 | CASSYSLAGGANTGELFF | TGTGCCAGCAGTTACTCCCTCGCGGGGGGCGCGAACACCGGGGAGCTGTTTTTT
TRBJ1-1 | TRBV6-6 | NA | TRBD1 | CASSYSIGTGGGSAEAFF | TGTGCCAGCAGTTACTCGATAGGGACAGGGGGCGGCTCCGCTGAAGCTTTCTTT
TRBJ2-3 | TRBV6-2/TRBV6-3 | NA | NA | CASSYLREITDTQYF | TGTGCCAGCAGTTACTTGCGAGAAATCACAGATACGCAGTATTTT
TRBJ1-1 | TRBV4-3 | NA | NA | CASSQDFTQLTEAFF | TGCGCCAGCAGCCAAGATTTTACACAGCTCACTGAAGCTTTCTTT
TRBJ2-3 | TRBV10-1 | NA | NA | CASSETTYTDTQYF | TGCGCCAGCAGTGAGACTACTTACACAGATACGCAGTATTTT
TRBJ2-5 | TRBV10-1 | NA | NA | CASSEWQDSQETQYF | TGCGCCAGCAGTGAGTGGCAGGACAGCCAAGAGACCCAGTACTTC
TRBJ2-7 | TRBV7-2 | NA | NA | CASSLAGGRLGSYEQYF | TGTGCCAGCAGCTTAGCGGGGGGTCGACTGGGATCCTACGAGCAGTACTTC
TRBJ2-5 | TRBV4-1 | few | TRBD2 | CASSQSPPGLDQETQYF | TGCGCCAGCAGCCAATCCCCCCCCGGACTAGACCAAGAGACCCAGTACTTC
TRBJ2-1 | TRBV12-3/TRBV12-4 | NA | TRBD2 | CASSSTGTSPYNEQFF | TGTGCCAGCAGTTCCACCGGGACTAGCCCCTACAATGAGCAGTTCTTC
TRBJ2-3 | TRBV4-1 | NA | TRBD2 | CASSQGSGGATDTQYF | TGCGCCAGCAGCCAAGGAAGCGGGGGGGCCACAGATACGCAGTATTTT
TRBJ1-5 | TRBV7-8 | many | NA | CASSSELSNQPQHF | TGTGCCAGCAGCTCGGAACTTAGCAATCAGCCCCAGCATTTT
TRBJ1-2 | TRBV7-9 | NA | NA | CASSGYDSNYGYTF | TGTGCCAGCAGCGGATACGACAGCAACTATGGCTACACCTTC
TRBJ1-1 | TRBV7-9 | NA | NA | CASSWPGTEAFF | TGTGCCAGCAGCTGGCCCGGGACTGAAGCTTTCTTT
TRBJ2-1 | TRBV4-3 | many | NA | CASSPYWGSNEQFF | TGCGCCAGCAGCCCATATTGGGGGTCCAATGAGCAGTTCTTC
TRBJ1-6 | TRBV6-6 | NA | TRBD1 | CASSGTGALSYNSPLHF | TGTGCCAGCAGTGGAACAGGGGCCCTCTCCTATAATTCACCCCTCCACTTT
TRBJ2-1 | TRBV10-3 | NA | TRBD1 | CAISSGTGGWSSYNEQFF | TGTGCCATCAGCTCCGGGACAGGGGGATGGAGCTCCTACAATGAGCAGTTCTTC
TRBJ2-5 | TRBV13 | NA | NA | CASSYGPLAQETQYF | TGTGCCAGCAGCTATGGACCGCTCGCCCAAGAGACCCAGTACTTC
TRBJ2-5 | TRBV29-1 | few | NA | CSVRDGQPETQYF | TGCAGCGTTCGGGACGGTCAACCGGAGACCCAGTACTTC
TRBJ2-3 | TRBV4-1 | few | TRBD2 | CASSQEGSGGTDTQYF | TGCGCCAGCAGCCAAGAAGGCAGCGGGGGCACAGATACGCAGTATTTT
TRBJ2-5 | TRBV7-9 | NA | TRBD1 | CASLRTGGGYQETQYF | TGTGCCAGCTTAAGGACAGGGGGAGGTTACCAAGAGACCCAGTACTTC
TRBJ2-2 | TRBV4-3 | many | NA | CASSQALVLTGELFF | TGCGCCAGCAGCCAAGCTTTAGTCTTGACCGGGGAGCTGTTTTTT
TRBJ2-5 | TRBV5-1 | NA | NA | CASSLAWGGLETQYF | TGCGCCAGCAGCTTGGCCTGGGGGGGCCTGGAGACCCAGTACTTC
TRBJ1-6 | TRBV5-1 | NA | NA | CASSPGTAYNSPLHF | TGCGCCAGCTCCCCTGGGACGGCCTATAATTCACCCCTCCACTTT
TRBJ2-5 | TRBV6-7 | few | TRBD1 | CASTTAGTGVQETQYF | TGTGCCAGCACCACCGCCGGGACAGGGGTCCAAGAGACCCAGTACTTC
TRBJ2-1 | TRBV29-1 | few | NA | CSVEAPPVRAWDSYNEQFF | TGCAGCGTTGAAGCCCCCCCCGTAAGGGCGTGGGACTCCTACAATGAGCAGTTCTTC
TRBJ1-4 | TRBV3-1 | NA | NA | CASSRPAAGKLFF | TGTGCCAGCAGCCGCCCCGCCGCTGGAAAACTGTTTTTT
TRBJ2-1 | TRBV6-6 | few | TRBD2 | CASSYSSKAGYNEQFF | TGTGCCAGCAGTTACTCTTCTAAAGCGGGGTACAATGAGCAGTTCTTC
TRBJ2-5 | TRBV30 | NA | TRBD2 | CACSSGGRETQYF | TGTGCCTGTAGTAGCGGGGGGCGGGAGACCCAGTACTTC
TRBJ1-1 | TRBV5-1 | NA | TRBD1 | CASSPGQGDTEAFF | TGCGCCAGCAGCCCCGGACAGGGTGACACTGAAGCTTTCTTT
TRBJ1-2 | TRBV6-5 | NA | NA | CASSYSPENYGYTF | TGTGCCAGCAGTTATTCTCCCGAAAACTATGGCTACACCTTC
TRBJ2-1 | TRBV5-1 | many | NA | CASSLEGVYNEQFF | TGCGCCAGCAGCTTGGAGGGGGTCTACAATGAGCAGTTCTTC
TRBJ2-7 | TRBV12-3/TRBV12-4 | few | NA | CASSRQRGHYEQYF | TGTGCCAGCAGCCGCCAAAGGGGACACTACGAGCAGTACTTC
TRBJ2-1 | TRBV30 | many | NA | CAWSVAGTHYYNEQFF | TGTGCCTGGAGTGTAGCTGGGACTCACTACTACAATGAGCAGTTCTTC
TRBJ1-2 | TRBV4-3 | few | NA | CASSQEGRDYGYTF | TGCGCCAGCAGCCAAGAGGGGCGGGACTATGGCTACACCTTC
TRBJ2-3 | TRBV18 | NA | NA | CASSSEDTQYF | TGTGCCAGCTCGTCAGAAGATACGCAGTATTTT
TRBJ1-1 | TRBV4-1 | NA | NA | CASSQAPGRGVTEAFF | TGCGCCAGCAGCCAAGCCCCGGGGCGTGGTGTCACTGAAGCTTTCTTT